Listed below are T cell receptor beta chains from one sample, sequenced in a study of CD8+CD57+ T cells in acquired aplastic anemia. One entry per CDR3 protein, called by TCRdb with MiXCR from the reads. Here the sample spans more than 200,000 distinct CDR3 sequences, roughly 53% being singletons. Input material: sorted CD4+, CD8+, or CD8+CD57+ T cells (not recorded which) from PBMCs. These receptor sequences come from a human donor with aplastic anemia. Both conserved end residues are part of each CDR3. The D gene is left open where the match is weak. Clone size, where shown, is once, few, many, or a class for clones that have expanded.

clone_size j_call v_call d_call cdr3_aa cdr3_nt
NA TRBJ1-2 TRBV18 TRBD1 CASSPGQGAGFYGYTF TGTGCCAGCTCACCTGGACAGGGGGCGGGATTCTATGGCTACACCTTC
NA TRBJ2-5 TRBV25-1 TRBD2 CASSGLAPGGLETQYF TGTGCCAGCAGTGGCCTGGCCCCGGGGGGGCTAGAGACCCAGTACTTC
few TRBJ2-5 TRBV10-3 TRBD1 CASSDRGRYF TGTGCCAGCAGTGACAGGGGAAGGTACTTC
NA TRBJ1-5 TRBV6-2/TRBV6-3 NA CASSYPGEGQPQHF TGTGCCAGCAGTTACCCAGGGGAAGGTCAGCCCCAGCATTTT
NA TRBJ1-1 TRBV29-1 TRBD1 CSVVKTGGGEAFF TGCAGCGTCGTAAAAACAGGGGGCGGTGAAGCTTTCTTT
once TRBJ2-3 TRBV11-3 TRBD1 CASSSTGSVGADTQYF TGTGCCAGCAGCTCGACAGGGTCCGTCGGGGCAGATACGCAGTATTTT
NA TRBJ2-7 TRBV6-1 NA CASRGVGNSYEQYF TGTGCCAGCAGAGGGGTGGGAAATTCGTACGAGCAGTACTTC
NA TRBJ1-1 TRBV6-5 NA CASSYSIIGTEAFF TGTGCCAGCAGTTACTCAATTATAGGCACTGAAGCTTTCTTT
NA TRBJ2-5 TRBV6-1 TRBD2 CASSSSGGWDEETQYF TGTGCCAGCAGTTCTAGCGGGGGCTGGGACGAAGAGACCCAGTACTTC
many TRBJ2-6 TRBV15 TRBD1 CATSRDGDSLSGANVLTF TGTGCCACCAGCAGAGATGGGGACAGTCTCTCTGGGGCCAACGTCCTGACTTTC
NA TRBJ2-7 TRBV19 TRBD1 CATRGQGGVEQYF TGTGCCACTAGAGGACAGGGGGGCGTCGAGCAGTACTTC
NA TRBJ2-3 TRBV5-1 TRBD2 CASSWTSGGAGDTQYF TGTGCCAGCAGCTGGACTAGCGGGGGGGCCGGTGATACGCAGTATTTT
NA TRBJ2-7 TRBV12-3/TRBV12-4 NA CASSFGSASPYEQYF TGTGCCAGCAGTTTTGGCTCCGCTAGCCCCTACGAGCAGTACTTC
NA TRBJ1-2 TRBV12-3/TRBV12-4 TRBD1 CASSFSTGGIGYTF TGTGCCAGCAGTTTTTCGACAGGGGGCATCGGCTACACCTTC
once TRBJ1-3 TRBV5-1 NA CASSQYGNGNTIYF TGCGCCAGCAGCCAGTACGGGAATGGAAACACCATATATTTT
once TRBJ1-6 TRBV6-1 NA CASSEAPSSPLHF TGTGCCAGCAGTGAAGCTCCAAGTTCACCCCTCCACTTT
NA TRBJ1-2 TRBV5-6 NA CASSPGAGKGYTF TGTGCCAGCAGCCCCGGGGCAGGGAAGGGCTACACCTTC
NA TRBJ1-5 TRBV15 NA CATSRENTGTDTQYFGPGTRHF NA
many TRBJ2-1 TRBV3-1 NA CASSRDSLAYNEQFF TGTGCCAGCAGCCGGGACTCCTTGGCCTACAATGAGCAGTTCTTC
NA TRBJ2-7 TRBV20-1 NA CSARRGQGYEQYF TGCAGTGCTAGGCGTGGGCAGGGGTACGAGCAGTACTTC
many TRBJ1-2 TRBV2 TRBD1 CASSALIGQAGTF TGTGCCAGCAGTGCTTTAATCGGACAGGCGGGCACCTTC
NA TRBJ2-7 TRBV2 TRBD1 CASRERTGGPLYEQYF TGTGCCAGCAGGGAGCGGACAGGGGGCCCCCTGTACGAGCAGTACTTC
few TRBJ1-5 TRBV5-5 NA CASSLGPLTGADQPQHF TGTGCCAGCAGCTTGGGACCGCTTACGGGGGCCGATCAGCCCCAGCATTTT
many TRBJ1-1 TRBV28 NA CASTPPSGEAFF TGTGCCAGCACCCCTCCGTCGGGGGAAGCTTTCTTT
once TRBJ1-5 TRBV2 NA CASGETNSNQPQHF TGTGCCAGCGGGGAGACAAACAGCAATCAGCCCCAGCATTTT
many TRBJ2-3 TRBV19 NA CASSMATGPSTDTQYF TGTGCCAGTAGTATGGCTACAGGGCCAAGCACAGATACGCAGTATTTT
NA TRBJ2-7 TRBV18 TRBD1 CASSRTRGLPYEQYF TGTGCCAGCTCACGTACCAGGGGGCTTCCCTACGAGCAGTACTTC
many TRBJ2-7 TRBV12-3/TRBV12-4 NA CASSFREDVPYEQYF TGTGCCAGCAGTTTCCGAGAGGATGTCCCCTACGAGCAGTACTTC
NA TRBJ1-5 TRBV19 NA CASSIGGFDQPQHF TGTGCCAGTAGTATAGGAGGCTTTGATCAGCCCCAGCATTTT
once TRBJ1-5 TRBV5-1 NA CASWATSGGAQPQHF TGTGCCAGCTGGGCGACTAGCGGGGGGGCTCAGCCCCAGCATTTT
NA TRBJ2-6 TRBV25-1 NA CASSWGRRSSGANVLTF TGTGCCAGCAGTTGGGGCAGGCGCTCTTCTGGGGCCAACGTCCTGACTTTC
NA TRBJ1-2 TRBV19 NA CASSIAQGGHGYTF TGTGCCAGTAGTATAGCCCAGGGAGGTCACGGCTACACCTTC
once TRBJ1-1 TRBV30 NA CAWKRDVNTEAFF TGTGCCTGGAAGAGGGACGTGAACACTGAAGCTTTCTTT
many TRBJ1-1 TRBV5-8 NA CASSGATTSITEAFF TGTGCCAGCAGCGGGGCCACCACCTCGATCACTGAAGCTTTCTTT
NA TRBJ2-1 TRBV2 TRBD1 CASSGQGAQGEQFF TGTGCCAGCAGTGGTCAGGGGGCGCAGGGTGAGCAGTTCTTC
NA TRBJ2-1 TRBV7-6 NA CASSYSSHNERFF TGTGCCAGCAGCTACAGTTCCCACAATGAGCGGTTCTTC